This TCR beta chain emerged from a study of blood T cell repertoires in COVID-19. Study as a whole: Both acute and convalescent COVID-19 samples were obtained from the United States, Italy and Spain. The analysed material was cDNA or gDNA that came from T cells, B-cell-depleted T cells, or PBMCs.

V shed 5 bases, J shed 4 bases, and the junction held 5 bases outside the gene matches. The CDR3 contains 15 residues. The germline CDR1 and CDR2 sequences are MRHNA and SNTAGT. As handled by the study authors: Using reference gene primer amplification, nucleated cell counts were estimated. Assay: immunoSEQ multiplex PCR; the TCRdb copy retains only in-frame clones and omits some. The V and J calls and clone size are taken from that table; D and trimming were inferred from the DNA. Of 410,000 or so clones listed, 70% to 90% are singletons. The source is a woman aged 30 to 39 with active or convalescent COVID-19. The gene calls are TRBV6-4 and TRBJ2-3, with 11 bases aligning to TRBD2. Sequences were obtained from peripheral blood. This CDR3 is CASSIAGGVADTQYF. Here the CDR3 DNA reads TGTGCCAGCAGTATAGCGGGAGGGGTAGCAGATACGCAGTATTTT.